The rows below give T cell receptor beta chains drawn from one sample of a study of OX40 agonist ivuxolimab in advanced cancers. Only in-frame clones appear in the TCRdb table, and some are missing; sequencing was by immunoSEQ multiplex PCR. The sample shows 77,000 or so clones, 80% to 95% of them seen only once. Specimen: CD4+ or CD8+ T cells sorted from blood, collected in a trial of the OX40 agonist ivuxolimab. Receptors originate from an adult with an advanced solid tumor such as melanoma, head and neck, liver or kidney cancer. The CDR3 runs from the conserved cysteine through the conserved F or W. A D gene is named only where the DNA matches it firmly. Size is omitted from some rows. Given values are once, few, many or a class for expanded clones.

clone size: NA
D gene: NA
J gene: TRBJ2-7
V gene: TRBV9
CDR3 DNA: TGTGCCAGCAGCCTCCAGGGTAACGAGCAGTACTTC
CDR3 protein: CASSLQGNEQYF

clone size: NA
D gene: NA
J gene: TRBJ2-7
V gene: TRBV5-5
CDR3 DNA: TGTGCCAGCACCATATCCCTTGACGGTTCCTACGAGCAGTACTTC
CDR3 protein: CASTISLDGSYEQYF

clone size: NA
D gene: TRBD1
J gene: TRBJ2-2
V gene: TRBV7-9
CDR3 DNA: TGTGCCAGCAGCCGCCGACAGGGAAGGAGCACCGGGGAGCTGTTTTTT
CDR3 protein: CASSRRQGRSTGELFF

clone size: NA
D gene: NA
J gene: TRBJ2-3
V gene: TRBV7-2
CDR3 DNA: TGTGCCAGCAGCACCCAGTTATGGTCAAATACGCAGTATTTT
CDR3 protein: CASSTQLWSNTQYF

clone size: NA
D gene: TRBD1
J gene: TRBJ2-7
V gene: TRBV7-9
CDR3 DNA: TGTGCCAGCAGCTTAATTGGGACAGGGCAGAGGTACGAGCAGTACTTC
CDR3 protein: CASSLIGTGQRYEQYF

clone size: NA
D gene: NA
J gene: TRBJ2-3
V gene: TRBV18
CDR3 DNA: TGTGCCAGCTCACCACCTAGGGACGGTTCAGATACGCAGTATTTT
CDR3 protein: CASSPPRDGSDTQYF

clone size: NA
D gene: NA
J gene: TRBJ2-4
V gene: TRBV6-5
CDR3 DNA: TGTGCCAGCAGAGGAGCGGGAGCCAAAAACATTCAGTACTTC
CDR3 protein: CASRGAGAKNIQYF

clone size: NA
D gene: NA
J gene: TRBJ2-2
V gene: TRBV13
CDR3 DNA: TGTGCCAGCAGCTTAGGAGGGAACACCGGGGAGCTGTTTTTT
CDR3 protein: CASSLGGNTGELFF

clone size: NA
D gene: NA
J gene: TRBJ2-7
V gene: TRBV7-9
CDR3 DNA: TGTGCCAGCGCCTCGACAGGAAACAGCTACGAGCAGTACTTC
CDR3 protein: CASASTGNSYEQYF

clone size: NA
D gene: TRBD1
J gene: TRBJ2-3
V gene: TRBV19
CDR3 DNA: TGTGCCAGTAGTATCTTACAGGGGGTTAGAGGCACAGATACGCAGTATTTT
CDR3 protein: CASSILQGVRGTDTQYF

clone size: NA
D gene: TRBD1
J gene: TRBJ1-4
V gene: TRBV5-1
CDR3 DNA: TGCGCCAGCAGCCCCGGGACAGTTTGGACTAATGAAAAACTGTTTTTT
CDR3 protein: CASSPGTVWTNEKLFF

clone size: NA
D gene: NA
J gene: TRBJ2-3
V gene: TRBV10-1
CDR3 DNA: TGCGCCAGCAGTGGGGCGGGTCCTTCGTATTTT
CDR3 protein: CASSGAGPSYF

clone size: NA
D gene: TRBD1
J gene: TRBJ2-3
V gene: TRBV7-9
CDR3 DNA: TGTGCCAGCACCCCTGACAGGGGAGGCACAGATACGCAGTATTTT
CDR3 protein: CASTPDRGGTDTQYF

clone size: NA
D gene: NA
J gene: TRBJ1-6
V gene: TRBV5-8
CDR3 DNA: TGTGCCAGCAGCCTTAAACGGTCTAATTCACCCCTCCACTTT
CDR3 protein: CASSLKRSNSPLHF

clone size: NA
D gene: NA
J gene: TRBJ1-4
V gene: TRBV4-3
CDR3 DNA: TGCGCCAGCAGCCTCCAAGGGGGTACTAATGAAAAACTGTTTTTT
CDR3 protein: CASSLQGGTNEKLFF

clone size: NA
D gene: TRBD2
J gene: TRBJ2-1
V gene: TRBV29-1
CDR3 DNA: TGCAGCGCATCCGGGACTAGCGGGACCGAACCCCAGGAGCAGTTCTTC
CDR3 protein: CSASGTSGTEPQEQFF

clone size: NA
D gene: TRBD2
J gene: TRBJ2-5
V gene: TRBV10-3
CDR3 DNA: TGTGCCTCCTCGACTAGCGGGGGACAAGAGACCCAGTACTTC
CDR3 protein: CASSTSGGQETQYF

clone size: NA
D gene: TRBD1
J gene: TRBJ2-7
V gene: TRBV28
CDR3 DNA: TGTGCCAGCAGTTTAAAGGGGGCGCTAAGTTACGAGCAGTACTTC
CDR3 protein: CASSLKGALSYEQYF

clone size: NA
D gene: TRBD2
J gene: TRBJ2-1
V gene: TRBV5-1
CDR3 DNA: TGCGCCAGCAGCATGCCTCTGGCGGGAGGGGACAATGAGCAGTTCTTC
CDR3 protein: CASSMPLAGGDNEQFF

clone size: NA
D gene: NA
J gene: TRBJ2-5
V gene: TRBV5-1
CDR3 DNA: TGCGCCAGCAGTGTTCCTTACATTAGGGAGACCCAGTACTTC
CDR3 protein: CASSVPYIRETQYF

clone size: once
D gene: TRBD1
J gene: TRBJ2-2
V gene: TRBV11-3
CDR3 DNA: TGTGCCAGCACCAAGGGACAGGGAGGCACCGGGGAGCTGTTTTTT
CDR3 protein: CASTKGQGGTGELFF

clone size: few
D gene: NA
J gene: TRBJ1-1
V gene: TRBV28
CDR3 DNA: TGTGCCAGCAGTTTAACCTCAGTCACTGAAGCTTTCTTT
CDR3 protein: CASSLTSVTEAFF

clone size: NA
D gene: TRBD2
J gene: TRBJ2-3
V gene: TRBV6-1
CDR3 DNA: TGTGCCAGCAGTGAAGGGACTAGCGGGAGGGCCGGGGTTCCTGGAGATACGCAGTATTTT
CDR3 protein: CASSEGTSGRAGVPGDTQYF

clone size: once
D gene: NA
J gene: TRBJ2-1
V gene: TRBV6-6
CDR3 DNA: TGTGCCAGCAAGAGGACGGACTACAATGAGCAGTTCTTC
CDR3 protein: CASKRTDYNEQFF

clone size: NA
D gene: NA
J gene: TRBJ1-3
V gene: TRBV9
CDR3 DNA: TGTGCCAGCAGCGGCCGACAGACCTCCTCTGGAAACACCATATATTTT
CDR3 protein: CASSGRQTSSGNTIYF

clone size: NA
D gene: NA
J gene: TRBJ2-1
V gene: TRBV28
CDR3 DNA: TGTGCCAGCAGTTTTCTCAATGAGCAGTTCTTC
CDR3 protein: CASSFLNEQFF

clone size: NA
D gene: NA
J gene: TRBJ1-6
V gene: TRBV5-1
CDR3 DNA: TGCGCCAGCAGCCCTGAGGTTCAGGGTGGAGATTCACCCCTCCACTTT
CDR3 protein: CASSPEVQGGDSPLHF

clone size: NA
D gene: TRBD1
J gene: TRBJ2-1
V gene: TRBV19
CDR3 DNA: TGTGCCAGTAGTCCGGGACAGATGCGGAGCAATGAGCAGTTCTTC
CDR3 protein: CASSPGQMRSNEQFF

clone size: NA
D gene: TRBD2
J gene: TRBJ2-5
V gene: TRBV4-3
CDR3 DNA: TGCGCCAGCAGCCAAGGAGCGGGGGGGCCTTGGGAGACCCAGTACTTC
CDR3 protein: CASSQGAGGPWETQYF

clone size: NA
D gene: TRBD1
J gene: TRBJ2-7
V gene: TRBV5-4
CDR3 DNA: TGTGCCAGCCGGGACAGCTCCTACGAGCAGTACTTC
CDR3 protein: CASRDSSYEQYF

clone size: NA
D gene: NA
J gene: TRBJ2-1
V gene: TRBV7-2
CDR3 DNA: TGTGCCAGCAGCCCGCAGGGGTTGAATGAGCAGTTCTTC
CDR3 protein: CASSPQGLNEQFF

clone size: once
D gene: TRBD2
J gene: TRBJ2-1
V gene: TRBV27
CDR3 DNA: TGTGCCAGCAGTTTATCGGCTAGCGGGGGTTACAATGAGCAGTTCTTC
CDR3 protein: CASSLSASGGYNEQFF

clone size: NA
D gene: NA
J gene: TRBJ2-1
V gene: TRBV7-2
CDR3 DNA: TGTGCCAGCAGCTTAGTCCCGGAGAGCTCCTACAATGAGCAGTTCTTC
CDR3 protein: CASSLVPESSYNEQFF

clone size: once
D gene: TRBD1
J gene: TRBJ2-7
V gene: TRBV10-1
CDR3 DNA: TGCGCCAGCAGAAGGGGGCCCACCTACGAGCAGTACTTC
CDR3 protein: CASRRGPTYEQYF

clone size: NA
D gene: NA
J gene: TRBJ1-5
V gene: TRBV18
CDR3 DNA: TGTGCCAGCTCACCACAACACCTCAATCAGCCCCAGCATTTT
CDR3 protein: CASSPQHLNQPQHF

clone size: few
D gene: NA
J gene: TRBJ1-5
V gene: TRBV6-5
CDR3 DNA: TGTGCCAGCGGGTTCGGCAATCAGCCCCAGCATTTT
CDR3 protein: CASGFGNQPQHF

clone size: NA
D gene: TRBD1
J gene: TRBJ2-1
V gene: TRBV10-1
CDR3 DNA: TGCGCCAGCAGCTCTCACTACAGGGGGAATGAGCAGTTCTTC
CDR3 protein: CASSSHYRGNEQFF

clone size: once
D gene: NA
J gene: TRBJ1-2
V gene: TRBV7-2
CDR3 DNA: TGTGCCAGCAGCCCCCTTATGGCTAATTCTGGCTACACCTTC
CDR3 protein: CASSPLMANSGYTF

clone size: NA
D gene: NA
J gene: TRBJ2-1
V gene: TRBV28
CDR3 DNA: TGTGCCAGCAGTTCCCCTAGCAGTCCCGGGGACAATGAGCAGTTCTTC
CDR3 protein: CASSSPSSPGDNEQFF

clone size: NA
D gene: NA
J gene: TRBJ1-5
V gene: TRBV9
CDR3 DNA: TGTGCCAGCAGCGGGAGGGGTGGCAATCAGCCCCAGCATTTT
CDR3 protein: CASSGRGGNQPQHF